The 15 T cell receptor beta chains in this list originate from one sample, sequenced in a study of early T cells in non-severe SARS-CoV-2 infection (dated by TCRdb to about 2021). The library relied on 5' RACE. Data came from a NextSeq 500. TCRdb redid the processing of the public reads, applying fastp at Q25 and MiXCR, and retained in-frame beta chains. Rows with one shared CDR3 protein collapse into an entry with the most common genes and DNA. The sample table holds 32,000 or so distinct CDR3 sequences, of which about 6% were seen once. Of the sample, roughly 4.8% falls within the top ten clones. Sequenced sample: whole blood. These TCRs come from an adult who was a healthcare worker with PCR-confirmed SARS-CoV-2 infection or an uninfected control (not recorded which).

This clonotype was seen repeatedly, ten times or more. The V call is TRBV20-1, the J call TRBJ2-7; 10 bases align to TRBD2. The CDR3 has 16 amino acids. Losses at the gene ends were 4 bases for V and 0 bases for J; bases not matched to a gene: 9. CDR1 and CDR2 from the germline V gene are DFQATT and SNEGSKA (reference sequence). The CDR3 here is CSAILAGDPISYEQYF. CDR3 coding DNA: TGCAGTGCTATTCTAGCGGGAGACCCGATCTCCTACGAGCAGTACTTC.

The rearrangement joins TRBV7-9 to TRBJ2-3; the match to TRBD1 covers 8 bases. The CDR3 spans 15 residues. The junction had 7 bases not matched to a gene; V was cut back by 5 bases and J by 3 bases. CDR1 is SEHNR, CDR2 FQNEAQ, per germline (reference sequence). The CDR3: CASSLRTGNTDTQYF. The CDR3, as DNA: TGTGCCAGCAGCCTACGGACAGGGAATACAGATACGCAGTATTTT.

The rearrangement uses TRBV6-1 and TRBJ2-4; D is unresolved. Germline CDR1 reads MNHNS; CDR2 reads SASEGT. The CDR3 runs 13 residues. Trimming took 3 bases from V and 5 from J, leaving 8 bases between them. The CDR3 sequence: CASSEVVQNIQYF. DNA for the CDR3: TGTGCCAGCAGTGAGGTGGTCCAAAACATTCAGTACTTC.

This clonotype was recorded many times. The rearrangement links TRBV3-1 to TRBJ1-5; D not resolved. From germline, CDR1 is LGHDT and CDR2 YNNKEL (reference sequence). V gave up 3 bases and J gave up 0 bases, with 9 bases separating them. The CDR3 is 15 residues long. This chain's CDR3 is CASSQGSDSNQPQHF. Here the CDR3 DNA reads TGTGCCAGCAGCCAGGGGTCAGATAGCAATCAGCCCCAGCATTTT.

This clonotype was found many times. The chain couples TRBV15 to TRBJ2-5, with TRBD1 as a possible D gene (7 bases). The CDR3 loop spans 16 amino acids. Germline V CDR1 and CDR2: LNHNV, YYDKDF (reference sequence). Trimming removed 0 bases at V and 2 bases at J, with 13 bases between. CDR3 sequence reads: CATSRDWRDSQETQYF. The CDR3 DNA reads TGTGCCACCAGCAGAGATTGGCGGGACAGTCAAGAGACCCAGTACTTC.

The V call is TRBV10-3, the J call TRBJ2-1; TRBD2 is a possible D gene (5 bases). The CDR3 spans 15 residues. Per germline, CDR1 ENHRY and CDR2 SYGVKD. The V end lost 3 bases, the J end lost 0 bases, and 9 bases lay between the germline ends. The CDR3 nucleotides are TGTGCCATCAGTGACGGGGTCAACTCCTACAATGAGCAGTTCTTC. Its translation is CAISDGVNSYNEQFF.

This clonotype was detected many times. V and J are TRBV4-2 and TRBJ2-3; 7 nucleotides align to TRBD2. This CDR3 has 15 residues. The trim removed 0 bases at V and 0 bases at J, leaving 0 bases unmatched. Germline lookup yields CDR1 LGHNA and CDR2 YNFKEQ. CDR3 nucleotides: TGTGCCAGCAGCCAAGATAGCGGGAGCACAGATACGCAGTATTTT. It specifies CASSQDSGSTDTQYF.

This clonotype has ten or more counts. CDR3 sequence reads: CAIRGTSGRIYNEQFF. The CDR3 region has the DNA TGTGCCATCAGAGGGACTAGCGGACGGATCTACAATGAGCAGTTCTTC. V is TRBV10-3 and J is TRBJ2-1, with 11 bases matching TRBD2. The CDR3 sequence is 16 residues long. Germline CDR1 is ENHRY and CDR2 is SYGVKD. The J segment lost 3 bases and the V segment lost 6 bases, leaving 7 bases of the junction unmatched.

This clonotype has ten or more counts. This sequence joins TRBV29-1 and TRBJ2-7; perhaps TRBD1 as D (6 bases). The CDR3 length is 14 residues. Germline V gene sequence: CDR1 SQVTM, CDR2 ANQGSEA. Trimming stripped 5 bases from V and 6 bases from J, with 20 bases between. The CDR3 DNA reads TGCAGCGTTCGACAGGACCGGGCATCGGGCGAGCAGTACTTC. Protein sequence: CSVRQDRASGEQYF.

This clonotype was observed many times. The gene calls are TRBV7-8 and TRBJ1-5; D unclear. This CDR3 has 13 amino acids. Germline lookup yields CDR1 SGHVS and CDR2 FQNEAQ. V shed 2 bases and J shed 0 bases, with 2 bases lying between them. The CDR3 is CASSLNSNQPQHF. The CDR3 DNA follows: TGTGCCAGCAGCTTAAATAGCAATCAGCCCCAGCATTTT.

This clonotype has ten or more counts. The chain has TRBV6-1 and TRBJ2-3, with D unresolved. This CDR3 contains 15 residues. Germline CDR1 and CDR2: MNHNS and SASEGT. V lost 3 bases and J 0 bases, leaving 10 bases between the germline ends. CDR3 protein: CASSDSGDSTDTQYF. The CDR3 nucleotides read TGTGCCAGCAGTGACTCCGGTGATAGCACAGATACGCAGTATTTT.

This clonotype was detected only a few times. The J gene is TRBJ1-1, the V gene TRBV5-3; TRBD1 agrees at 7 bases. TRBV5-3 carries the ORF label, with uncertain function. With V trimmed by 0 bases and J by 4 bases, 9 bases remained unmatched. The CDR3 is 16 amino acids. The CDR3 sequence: CARSLEGAGKLTEAFF. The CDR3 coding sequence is TGTGCCAGAAGCTTGGAGGGGGCGGGAAAGCTCACTGAAGCTTTCTTT.

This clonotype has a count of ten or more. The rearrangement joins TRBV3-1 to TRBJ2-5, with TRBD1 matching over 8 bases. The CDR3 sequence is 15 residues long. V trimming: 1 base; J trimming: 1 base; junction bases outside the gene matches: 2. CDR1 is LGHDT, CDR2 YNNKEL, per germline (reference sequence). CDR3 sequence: CASSQVGTGQETQYF. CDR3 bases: TGTGCCAGCAGCCAAGTTGGGACAGGCCAAGAGACCCAGTACTTC.

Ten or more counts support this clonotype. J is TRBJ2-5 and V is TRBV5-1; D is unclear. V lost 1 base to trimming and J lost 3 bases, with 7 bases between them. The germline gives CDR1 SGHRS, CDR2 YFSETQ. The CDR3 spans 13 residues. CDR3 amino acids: CASSLWGEETQYF. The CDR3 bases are TGCGCCAGCAGCTTGTGGGGTGAAGAGACCCAGTACTTC.

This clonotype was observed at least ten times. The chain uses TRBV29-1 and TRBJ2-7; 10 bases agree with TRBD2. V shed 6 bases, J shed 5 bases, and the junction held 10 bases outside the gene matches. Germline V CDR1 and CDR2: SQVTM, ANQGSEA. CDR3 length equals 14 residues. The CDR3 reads CSVTIAGGRHEQYF. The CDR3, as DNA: TGCAGCGTGACAATAGCGGGAGGACGCCACGAGCAGTACTTC.